Below are 6 T cell receptor beta chains sequenced from a single sample in a study of T cell repertoires in cytomegalovirus infection. TCRdb re-analysed the reads in MiXCR, keeping a single row per CDR3 protein. The data contain around 740,000 distinct CDR3 sequences, under 40% of them singletons. The specimen sequenced was PBMCs. Receptor source: a human donor in good health (CMV status not recorded). Some clones in this sample may be carry-over from other donors' samples.

This chain connects TRBV13 to TRBJ2-1; D is uncertain. Germline V gene data show CDR1 as PRHDT and CDR2 as FYEKMQ (reference sequence). CDR3 length: 15 residues. Trimming pared 0 bases from V and 4 bases from J, leaving 10 bases between. The CDR3 DNA reads TGTGCCAGCAGCTTAGGGGTCCGAGGTTACAATGAGCAGTTCTTC. The encoded protein is CASSLGVRGYNEQFF.

The table lists this clonotype with a few counts. This chain joins TRBV24-1 and TRBJ2-3; no reliable D call. Germline V CDR1 and CDR2: KGHDR, SFDVKD. V was clipped by 3 bases and J by 4 bases, with 13 bases between them. CDR3 size: 15 residues. The CDR3 DNA reads TGTGCCACCAGTGATCCAGGATTACTCCCAGATACGCAGTATTTT. Its protein product is CATSDPGLLPDTQYF.

The genes are TRBV29-1 and TRBJ2-2, with D tentatively TRBD1 (6 bases). The CDR3 runs 16 residues. The ends were cut back, 3 bases at V and 6 bases at J, with 20 bases in the middle. The germline CDR1 and CDR2 sequences are SQVTM and ANQGSEA. CDR3 amino acids: CSVESIQGGISGELFF. The CDR3 nucleotides read TGCAGCGTTGAGTCGATACAGGGTGGTATATCCGGGGAGCTGTTTTTT.

The V gene is TRBV29-1, the J gene TRBJ2-5; D may be TRBD1 or TRBD2 (5 bases each). Trimming pared 1 base from V and 4 bases from J, leaving 10 bases between. Germline CDR1 and CDR2: SQVTM and ANQGSEA. The CDR3 consists of 13 residues. The CDR3 here is CSVEGTGTETQYF. The CDR3 coding sequence is TGCAGCGTTGAAGGAACTGGGACAGAGACCCAGTACTTC.

In this sample, this clonotype turned up a few times. The chain links TRBV7-2 to TRBJ1-5; no definite D call. V lost 5 bases, J lost 5 bases, and 10 bases lay in between. Germline V lookup: CDR1 SGHTA, CDR2 FQGNSA. CDR3 length equals 13 residues. In DNA, the CDR3 is TGTGCCAGCAGCCCTAGGTGGGATCAGCCCCAGCATTTT. Amino acids: CASSPRWDQPQHF.

The sample holds a few counts of this clonotype. The chain recombines TRBV7-3 with TRBJ2-3; 8 positions agree with TRBD2. Germline CDR1 SGHTA, CDR2 FQGTGA. There are 19 residues in the CDR3. V trimming: 4 bases; J trimming: 2 bases; junction bases outside the gene matches: 17. CDR3 amino acids: CASSSSRGGTSLHTDTQYF. As DNA, the CDR3 is TGTGCCAGCAGCTCCAGCCGGGGGGGGACATCTCTACACACAGATACGCAGTATTTT.